This T cell receptor (beta chain) was captured in a study of vaccination and CD4 T cells after COVID-19. With 6 bases clipped from V and 6 bases from J, the junction kept 7 bases outside the gene matches. The CDR3 consists of 15 residues. Of note for this clonotype: Its antigen remains unidentified.

This sample's treatment: approximately 9-day PBMC culture with coronavirus spike peptide pools or control peptides (ViraFEST assay). Scientists ran DNA taken from cultured CD4+ T cells through the Oncomine TCR Beta short-read assay for sequencing. Each CDR3 protein gets one entry after TCRdb re-called the PCR reads with MiXCR. The sample holds 10,000 to 15,000 distinct CDR3 sequences, approximately 50% seen once. J is TRBJ2-3 and V is TRBV12-3 or TRBV12-4, with 12 bases identical to TRBD2. The receptor was derived from a human donor who had recovered from COVID-19. The sequenced sample consisted of CD4+ T cells from blood, cultured in vitro. This chain's CDR3 is CASSSTSGRFDTQYF. CDR3 DNA: TGTGCCAGCAGCTCGACTAGCGGGAGATTCGATACGCAGTATTTT.